This section outlines one T cell receptor beta chain sequence together with its context. The target antigen is unknown. The data were obtained in a study of cytomegalovirus exposure and HLA in healthy donors. The V end lost 0 bases, the J end lost 1 base, and 14 bases lay between the germline ends. The CDR3 has 17 residues. Germline CDR1 and CDR2: ENHRY and SYGVKD. Primers: 60 Vbeta forward and 13 Jbeta reverse. Assay: immunoSEQ multiplex PCR; the TCRdb copy retains only in-frame clones and omits some. The sample lists about 43,000 clones, around 77% occurring once. Study results and caveats: A later analysis, which compared TCR beta chains of equal frequency, found the HLA-associated ones more clonally expanded. In a later analysis, TCR beta V- and J-gene trimming was associated with a missense DCLRE1C variant. Reported results showed that the classifier diagnosed cytomegalovirus status with high specificity and sensitivity.

The chain recombines TRBV10-3 with TRBJ2-3; D is uncertain. This TCR came from a man aged 30 to 45 in good health and CMV-seronegative. Sequenced input: PBMCs. The CDR3 reads CAISESGSPAGTDTQYF. CDR3 coding DNA: TGTGCCATCAGTGAGTCGGGCAGCCCTGCCGGCACAGATACGCAGTATTTT.